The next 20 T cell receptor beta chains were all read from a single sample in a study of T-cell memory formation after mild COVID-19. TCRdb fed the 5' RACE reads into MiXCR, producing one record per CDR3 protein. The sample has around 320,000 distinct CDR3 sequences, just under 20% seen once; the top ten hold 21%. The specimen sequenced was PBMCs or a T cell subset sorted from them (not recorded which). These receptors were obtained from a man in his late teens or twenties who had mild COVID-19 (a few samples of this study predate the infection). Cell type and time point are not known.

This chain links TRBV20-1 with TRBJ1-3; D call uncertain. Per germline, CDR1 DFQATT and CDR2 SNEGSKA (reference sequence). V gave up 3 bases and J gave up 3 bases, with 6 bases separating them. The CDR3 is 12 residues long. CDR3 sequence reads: CSARRVGNTIYF. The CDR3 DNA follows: TGCAGTGCTAGGCGCGTTGGAAACACCATATATTTT.

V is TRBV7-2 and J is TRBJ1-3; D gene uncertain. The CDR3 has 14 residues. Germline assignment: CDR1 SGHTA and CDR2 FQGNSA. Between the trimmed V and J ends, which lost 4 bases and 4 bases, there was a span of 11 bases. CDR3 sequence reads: CASSYASSGNTIYF. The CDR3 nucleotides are TGTGCCAGCAGCTATGCGAGCAGCGGAAACACCATATATTTT.

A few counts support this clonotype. CDR3 amino acids: CSAPLWETAAYEQYF. The CDR3 DNA is TGCAGTGCGCCCCTCTGGGAGACAGCAGCCTACGAGCAGTACTTC. V gene TRBV20-1 combines with J gene TRBJ2-7; D is perhaps TRBD1 or TRBD2 (5 bases each). The CDR3 consists of 15 residues. Trimming removed 6 bases at V and 2 bases at J, with 20 bases between. CDR1 is DFQATT, CDR2 SNEGSKA, per germline (reference sequence).

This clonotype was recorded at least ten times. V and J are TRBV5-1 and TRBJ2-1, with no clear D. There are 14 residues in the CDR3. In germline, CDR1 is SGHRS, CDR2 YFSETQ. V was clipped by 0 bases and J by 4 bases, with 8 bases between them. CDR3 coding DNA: TGCGCCAGCAGCTTGGTTGTCGGGTACAATGAGCAGTTCTTC. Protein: CASSLVVGYNEQFF.

The CDR3 protein is CATSSSLQELETQYF. The DNA for the CDR3 is TGTGCCACCAGCAGTAGTTTACAGGAATTAGAGACCCAGTACTTC. The V and J genes are TRBV24-1 and TRBJ2-5; D possibly corresponds to TRBD1 (5 bases). Trimming removed 7 bases from V and 4 bases from J, with 18 bases in between. Germline loops: CDR1 KGHDR, CDR2 SFDVKD. The CDR3 covers 15 residues.

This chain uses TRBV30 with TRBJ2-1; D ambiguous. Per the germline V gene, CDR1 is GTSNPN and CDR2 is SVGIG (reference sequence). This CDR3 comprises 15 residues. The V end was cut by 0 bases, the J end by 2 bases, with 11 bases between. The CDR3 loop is CAWSVGSGPYNEQFF. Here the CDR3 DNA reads TGTGCCTGGAGTGTAGGCAGTGGGCCCTACAATGAGCAGTTCTTC. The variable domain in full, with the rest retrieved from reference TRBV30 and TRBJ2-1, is SQTIHQWPATLVQPVGSPLSLECTVEGTSNPNLYWYRQAAGRGLQLLFYSVGIGQISSEVPQNLSASRPQDRQFILSSKKLLLSDSGFYLCAWSVGSGPYNEQFFGPGTRLTVL.

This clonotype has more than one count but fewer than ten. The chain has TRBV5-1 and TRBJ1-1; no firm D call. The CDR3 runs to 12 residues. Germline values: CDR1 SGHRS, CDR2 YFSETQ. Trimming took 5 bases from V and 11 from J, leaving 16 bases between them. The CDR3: CASSNLLTDAFF. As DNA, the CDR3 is TGCGCCAGCAGTAATCTCCTCACGGACGCTTTCTTT. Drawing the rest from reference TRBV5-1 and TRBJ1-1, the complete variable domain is KAGVTQTPRYLIKTRGQQVTLSCSPISGHRSVSWYQQTPGQGLQFLFEYFSETQRNKGNFPGRFSGRQFSNSRSEMNVSTLELGDSALYLCASSNLLTDAFFGQGTRLTVV.

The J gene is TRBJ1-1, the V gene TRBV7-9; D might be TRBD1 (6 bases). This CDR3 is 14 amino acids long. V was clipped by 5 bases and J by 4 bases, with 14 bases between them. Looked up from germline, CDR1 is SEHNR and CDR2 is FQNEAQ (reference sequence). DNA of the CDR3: TGTGCCAGCAGCACCCAGGGGAGTAGCACTGAAGCTTTCTTT. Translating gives CASSTQGSSTEAFF.

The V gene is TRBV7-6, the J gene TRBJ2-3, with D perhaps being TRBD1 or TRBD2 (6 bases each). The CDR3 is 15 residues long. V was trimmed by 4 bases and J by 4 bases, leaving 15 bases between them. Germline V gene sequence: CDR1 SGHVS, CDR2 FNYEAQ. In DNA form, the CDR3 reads TGTGCCAGCAGCTCGATAGCAAGGGGGGCAGATACGCAGTATTTT. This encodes CASSSIARGADTQYF.

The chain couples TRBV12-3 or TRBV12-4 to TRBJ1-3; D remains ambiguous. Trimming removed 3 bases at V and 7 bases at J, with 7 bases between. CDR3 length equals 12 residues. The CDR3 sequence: CASSLLLNTIYF. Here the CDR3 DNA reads TGTGCCAGCAGTTTGTTGTTGAACACCATATATTTT.

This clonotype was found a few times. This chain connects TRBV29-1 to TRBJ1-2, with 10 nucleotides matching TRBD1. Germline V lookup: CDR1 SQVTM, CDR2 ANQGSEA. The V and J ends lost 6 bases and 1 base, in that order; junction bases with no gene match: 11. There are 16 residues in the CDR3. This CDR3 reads CSVRGERDRGNYGYTF. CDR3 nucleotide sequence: TGCAGCGTCCGAGGGGAGCGGGACAGGGGTAACTATGGCTACACCTTC. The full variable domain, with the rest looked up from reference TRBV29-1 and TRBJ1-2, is SAVISQKPSRDICQRGTSLTIQCQVDSQVTMMFWYRQQPGQSLTLIATANQGSEATYESGFVIDKFPISRPNLTFSTLTVSNMSPEDSSIYLCSVRGERDRGNYGYTFGSGTRLTVV.

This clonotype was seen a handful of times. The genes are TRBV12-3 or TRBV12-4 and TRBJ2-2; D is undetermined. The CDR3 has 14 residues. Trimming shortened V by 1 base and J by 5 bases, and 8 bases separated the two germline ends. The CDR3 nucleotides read TGTGCCAGCAGTTTAGGGCTAGATACCGGGGAGCTGTTTTTT. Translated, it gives CASSLGLDTGELFF.

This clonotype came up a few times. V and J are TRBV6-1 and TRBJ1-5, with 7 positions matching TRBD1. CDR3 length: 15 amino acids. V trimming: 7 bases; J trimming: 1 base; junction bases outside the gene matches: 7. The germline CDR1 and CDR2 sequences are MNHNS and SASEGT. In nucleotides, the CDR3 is TGTGCCAGCACGGAGGGGACAGTAAGCAATCAGCCCCAGCATTTT. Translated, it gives CASTEGTVSNQPQHF.

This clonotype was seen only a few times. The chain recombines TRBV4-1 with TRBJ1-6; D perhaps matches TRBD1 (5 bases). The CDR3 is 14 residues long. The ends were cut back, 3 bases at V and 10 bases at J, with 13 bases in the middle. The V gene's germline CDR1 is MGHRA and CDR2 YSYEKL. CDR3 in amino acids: CASSHPGWSSPLHF. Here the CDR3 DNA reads TGCGCCAGCAGCCACCCAGGGTGGAGCTCACCCCTCCACTTT.

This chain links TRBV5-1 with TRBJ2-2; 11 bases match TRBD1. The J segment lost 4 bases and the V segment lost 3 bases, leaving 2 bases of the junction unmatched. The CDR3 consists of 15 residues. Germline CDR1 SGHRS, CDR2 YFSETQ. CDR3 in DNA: TGCGCCAGCAGCTGGACAGGGGGCAGCACCGGGGAGCTGTTTTTT. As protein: CASSWTGGSTGELFF. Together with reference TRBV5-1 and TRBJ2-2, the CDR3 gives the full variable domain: KAGVTQTPRYLIKTRGQQVTLSCSPISGHRSVSWYQQTPGQGLQFLFEYFSETQRNKGNFPGRFSGRQFSNSRSEMNVSTLELGDSALYLCASSWTGGSTGELFFGEGSRLTVL.

CDR3 region: CASSSPGGNLAGANVLTF. CDR3 nucleotides: TGTGCCAGCAGCTCCCCCGGTGGGAACCTCGCTGGGGCCAACGTCCTGACTTTC. The rearrangement joins TRBV11-2 to TRBJ2-6; D is uncertain. Per germline, CDR1 SGHAT and CDR2 FQNNGV. The length of the CDR3 is 18 residues. Trimming shortened V by 4 bases and J by 2 bases, and 18 bases separated the two germline ends.

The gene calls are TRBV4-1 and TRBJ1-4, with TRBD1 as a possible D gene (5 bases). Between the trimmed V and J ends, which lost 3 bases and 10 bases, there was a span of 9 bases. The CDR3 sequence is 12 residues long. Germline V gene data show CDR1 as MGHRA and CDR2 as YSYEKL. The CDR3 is CASSQLGGKLFF. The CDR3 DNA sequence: TGCGCCAGCAGCCAGTTGGGGGGAAAACTGTTTTTT.

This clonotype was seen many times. DNA for the CDR3: TGTGCCAGCAGCTTTAACGCGGGGGGGAACGAGCAGTACTTC. Its translation: CASSFNAGGNEQYF. J is TRBJ2-7 and V is TRBV7-2; 9 nucleotides match TRBD2. After removal of 3 bases from V and 5 bases from J, the junction contained 5 bases not matched to a gene. This CDR3 is built from 14 residues. CDR1 and CDR2 (germline): SGHTA, FQGNSA. The variable domain in full, with the rest retrieved from reference TRBV7-2 and TRBJ2-7, is GAGVSQSPSNKVTEKGKDVELRCDPISGHTALYWYRQSLGQGLEFLIYFQGNSAPDKSGLPSDRFSAERTGGSVSTLTIQRTQQEDSAVYLCASSFNAGGNEQYFGPGTRLTVT.

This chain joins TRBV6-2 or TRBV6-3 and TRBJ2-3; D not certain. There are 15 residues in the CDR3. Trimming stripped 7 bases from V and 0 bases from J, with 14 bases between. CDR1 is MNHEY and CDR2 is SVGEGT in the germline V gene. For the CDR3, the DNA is TGTGCCAGCACCCTCCAGTCGTCTAGCACAGATACGCAGTATTTT. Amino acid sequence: CASTLQSSSTDTQYF.

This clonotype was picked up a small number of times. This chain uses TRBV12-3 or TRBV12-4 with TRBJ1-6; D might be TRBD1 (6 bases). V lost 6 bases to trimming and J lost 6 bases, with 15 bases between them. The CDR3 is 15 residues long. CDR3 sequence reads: CASSNVDSSNSPLHF. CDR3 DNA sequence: TGTGCCAGCAGCAACGTGGACAGCTCTAATTCACCCCTCCACTTT.